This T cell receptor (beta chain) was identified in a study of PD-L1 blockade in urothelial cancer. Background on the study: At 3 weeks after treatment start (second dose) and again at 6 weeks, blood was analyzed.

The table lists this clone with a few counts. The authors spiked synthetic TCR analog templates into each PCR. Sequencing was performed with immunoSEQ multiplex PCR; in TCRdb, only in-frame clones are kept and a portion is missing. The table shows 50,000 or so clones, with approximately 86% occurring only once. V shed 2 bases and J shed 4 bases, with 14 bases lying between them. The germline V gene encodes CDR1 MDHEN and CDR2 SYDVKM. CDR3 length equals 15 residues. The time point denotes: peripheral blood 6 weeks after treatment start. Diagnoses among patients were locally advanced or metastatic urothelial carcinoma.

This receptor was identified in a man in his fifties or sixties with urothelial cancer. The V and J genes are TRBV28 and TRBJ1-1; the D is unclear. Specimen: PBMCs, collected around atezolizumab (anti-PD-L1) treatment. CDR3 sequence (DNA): TGTGCCAGCAGTTTACCCGGAAGAGGTAGCACTGAAGCTTTCTTT. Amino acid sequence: CASSLPGRGSTEAFF.